This record concerns one T cell receptor beta chain sequence. High-throughput TCR beta sequencing covered peripheral CD8+ and CD4+ T cells. This entry comes from a study of CD8 T cells in Susac syndrome. Reverse transcription of roughly 0.5 to 1 ug RNA was performed with random hexamers. Coverage of TCR beta CDR3 amplification by immunoSEQ multiplex PCR extended to 54 Vbeta and 13 Jbeta. TCRdb recomputed calls from the immunoSEQ multiplex PCR reads with MiXCR, one row per CDR3 protein. Altogether around 150,000 distinct CDR3 sequences are present, approximately 95% being singletons, with the ten largest covering over 0.25%. V lost 5 bases, J lost 6 bases, and 9 bases lay in between. There are 12 residues in the CDR3.

V gene TRBV12-3 or TRBV12-4 combines with J gene TRBJ2-3; D is unclear. The sequenced sample consisted of CD8+ T cells from PBMCs. This receptor was obtained from a human donor in good health. In nucleotides, the CDR3 is TGTGCCAGCAGTAAGACCGGGGATACGCAGTATTTT. Protein product: CASSKTGDTQYF.